These 23 T cell receptor beta chains originate from one sample sequenced in a study of T cells in women clearing cervical HPV infection. TCRdb's copy holds only in-frame clones and misses some; the assay was immunoSEQ multiplex PCR. This sample's table has 45,000 to 55,000 clones. Sequencing used blood buffy coat. These receptor sequences come from a woman between 18 and 69 years old with a cervical HPV16 infection that either progressed to CIN3+ or cleared (not recorded which).

With regard to this clone: The read stops 3 residues short of the end of the CDR3; the missing end is completed from the germline J gene. This chain joins TRBV4-1 and TRBJ1-5; 9 bases fit TRBD1. The V gene's germline CDR1 is MGHRA and CDR2 YSYEKL. The CDR3 runs to 15 residues. The V gene end was trimmed by 4 bases and the J gene end by 7 bases; junction bases not matched to a gene: 8. The CDR3 bases that were read are TGCGCCAGCAGCCTTATCACAGGGGGCAGCCAGCCC. This gives the protein CASSLITGGSQP. The CDR3 as a whole reads CASSLITGGSQPQHF.

In the case of this clone: The read terminates 3 residues before the CDR3 end, so the remaining end is supplied by the germline J gene. The V call is TRBV2, the J call TRBJ2-5; D remains unclear. V was shortened by 6 bases and J by 5 bases, with 13 bases between the two germline ends. From germline, CDR1 is SNHLY and CDR2 FYNNEI. This CDR3 is built from 13 residues. The CDR3 loop is CASRGGRAETQYF. The CDR3 DNA, read in part, is TGTGCCAGCAGGGGTGGAAGAGCGGAGACC.

Worth noting for this clone: The read comes to an end 3 residues before the CDR3 does, leaving the germline J gene to fill in the end. The gene calls are TRBV5-1 and TRBJ2-3; D remains ambiguous. The CDR3 sequence is 14 residues long. Trimming pared 7 bases from V and 2 bases from J, leaving 14 bases between. Per germline, CDR1 SGHRS and CDR2 YFSETQ. Partial CDR3 DNA: TGCGCCAGCGGGTTCGGGTCCTCCACAGATACG. Its protein product is CASGFGSSTDT. The complete CDR3 reads CASGFGSSTDTQYF.

With regard to this clone: Read coverage stops 3 residues before the CDR3 terminus; the germline J gene supplies the remainder. The chain joins TRBV20-1 to TRBJ1-2; TRBD1 might be the D (6 bases). V gave up 6 bases and J gave up 3 bases, with 26 bases separating them. CDR3 size: 17 residues. CDR1 and CDR2 (germline): DFQATT, SNEGSKA (reference sequence). The part of the CDR3 DNA that was read is TGCAGTGCACCCCTAGGAGGGGAGGGGGTCGGGGACTATGGC. Translating gives CSAPLGGEGVGDYG. In full, the CDR3 is CSAPLGGEGVGDYGYTF.

To note about this clone: The CDR3 end is not reached by the read, which stops 3 residues before it; the germline J gene fills it in. The chain employs TRBV7-9 and TRBJ1-2, with D hard to call. The CDR3 has 12 residues. Germline values: CDR1 SEHNR, CDR2 FQNEAQ (reference sequence). CDR3 residues: CASSPISGDYTF. The sequenced CDR3 bases are TGTGCCAGCAGCCCAATAAGCGGTGAC.

Points on this clone: The CDR3 end lies 3 residues beyond the end of the read and is filled in from the germline J gene. The chain is built from TRBV12-3 or TRBV12-4 and TRBJ2-7; 7 bases match TRBD2. Trimming took 2 bases from V and 2 from J; bases not matched to a gene: 6. This CDR3 has 15 amino acids. The CDR3 sequence is CASSLKRGLPYEQYF. The CDR3 bases that were read are TGTGCCAGCAGTTTAAAGCGGGGTCTTCCCTACGAG.

Points on this clone: The read gets to within 3 residues of the CDR3 end, and the germline J gene fills in the rest. V gene TRBV10-2 combines with J gene TRBJ1-1, with 7 bases matching TRBD1. The trim removed 2 bases at V and 5 bases at J, leaving 14 bases unmatched. This CDR3 region has 17 residues. Per the germline V gene, CDR1 is WSHSY and CDR2 is SAAADI. CDR3 amino acids: CASSEPTHRGRRTEAFF. CDR3 bases read: TGCGCCAGCAGTGAGCCGACCCACAGGGGCCGGCGGACTGAA.

As regards this clone: The read halts 3 residues ahead of the CDR3 end, with the missing end drawn from the germline J gene. V usage is TRBV6-4 and J usage is TRBJ1-1, with 10 bases aligning to TRBD1. Unmatched junction bases numbered 5, after V lost 7 bases and J lost 3 bases. Per germline, CDR1 MRHNA and CDR2 SNTAGT. The CDR3 has 14 amino acids. The CDR3 reads CASILDRGHTEAFF. The part of the CDR3 DNA that was read is TGTGCCAGCATCCTTGACAGGGGGCACACTGAA.

A word on this clone: Read data end 3 residues before the CDR3 end; the end is taken from the germline J gene. The chain carries TRBV20-1 and TRBJ2-5; 12 bases fit TRBD2. CDR1 DFQATT and CDR2 SNEGSKA come from the germline V gene (reference sequence). After removal of 3 bases from V and 5 bases from J, the junction contained 7 bases not matched to a gene. This CDR3 is built from 15 residues. CDR3 amino acids: CSASPSGGAWETQYF. The covered CDR3 bases are TGCAGTGCTAGCCCTAGCGGGGGGGCGTGGGAGACC.

With respect to this clone: The read ends 3 residues shy of where the CDR3 ends; the end is completed using the germline J gene. The genes are TRBV5-6 and TRBJ2-7; a weak D match, TRBD1 (6 bases). CDR1 and CDR2 from the germline V gene are SGHDT and YYEEEE. Trimming cost V 0 bases and J 3 bases, with 13 bases left between them. The CDR3 is 15 amino acids. CDR3 residues: CASSLGGQGLYEQYF. The CDR3 DNA, read in part, is TGTGCCAGCAGCTTGGGGGGTCAGGGGCTCTACGAG.

Details on this clone: The CDR3 end is not reached by the read, which stops 3 residues before it; the germline J gene fills it in. The V gene is TRBV4-2, the J gene TRBJ2-2; 9 bases match TRBD2. Germline lookup yields CDR1 LGHNA and CDR2 YNFKEQ. The CDR3 runs to 15 residues. J was trimmed by 6 bases and V by 0 bases; bases with no gene match: 2. CDR3 DNA, as far as it was read: TGTGCCAGCAGCCAAGATGCGGGGGGGCCCGGGGAG. It translates to CASSQDAGGPGE. The full CDR3 sequence reads CASSQDAGGPGELFF.

Remarks on this clone: The observed sequence ends 3 residues before the CDR3 terminus, with the missing tail filled in from the germline J gene. The chain has TRBV6-1 and TRBJ1-5, with D possibly being TRBD1 (6 bases). This CDR3 comprises 15 residues. V dropped 4 bases and J dropped 6 bases, with 16 bases sitting between them. The germline V gene encodes CDR1 MNHNS and CDR2 SASEGT. The CDR3 is CASSARQAAGQPQHF. The CDR3 bases that were read are TGTGCCAGCAGTGCAAGACAGGCGGCAGGTCAGCCC.

Note on this clone: Read coverage stops 3 residues before the CDR3 terminus; the germline J gene supplies the remainder. The V and J genes are TRBV2 and TRBJ2-3; 9 nucleotides match TRBD2. V was pared by 8 bases and J by 1 base, with 4 bases of the junction left unmatched. Germline V gene data show CDR1 as SNHLY and CDR2 as FYNNEI. CDR3 length: 14 amino acids. The sequenced part of the CDR3 DNA is TGTGCCAGCGGGTTAGCGGGGGGCACAGATACG. Translation gives CASGLAGGTDT. The complete CDR3 sequence is CASGLAGGTDTQYF.

Comment on this clone: The sequenced fragment ends 3 residues before the CDR3 boundary, so the rest is inferred from the germline J gene. The V gene is TRBV19, the J gene TRBJ1-5, with D unclear. The V gene's germline CDR1 is LNHDA and CDR2 SQIVND (reference sequence). V lost 7 bases to trimming and J lost 0 bases, with 13 bases between them. The CDR3 spans 15 residues. The CDR3 reads CASMERTYSNQPQHF. The DNA read from the CDR3 is TGTGCCAGTATGGAGAGGACTTATAGCAATCAGCCC.

In the case of this clone: The read ends 3 residues shy of where the CDR3 ends; the end is completed using the germline J gene. The rearrangement links TRBV30 to TRBJ1-1; the D gene is possibly TRBD1 (5 bases). Trimming shortened V by 0 bases and J by 4 bases, and 9 bases separated the two germline ends. The germline V gene has CDR1 GTSNPN and CDR2 SVGIG (reference sequence). The CDR3 totals 13 residues. CDR3 loop: CAWSVLRGTEAFF. Partial CDR3 DNA: TGTGCCTGGAGTGTACTTAGGGGCACTGAA.

With respect to this clone: The read stops 3 residues short of the end of the CDR3; the missing end is completed from the germline J gene. The chain has TRBV18 and TRBJ1-1; 7 bases align to TRBD1. CDR3 size: 13 residues. Germline CDR1 is KGHSH and CDR2 is LQKENI. J lost 0 bases, V lost 5 bases, and 0 bases had no gene match. CDR3 region: CASSTGVNTEAFF. Incomplete CDR3 DNA: TGTGCCAGCTCAACAGGGGTGAACACTGAA.

On this clone itself: The read finishes 3 residues shy of the CDR3 end, and the germline J gene is used to complete it. The V gene is TRBV19, the J gene TRBJ2-2; possibly TRBD1 for D (5 bases). This CDR3 has 13 residues. CDR1 LNHDA and CDR2 SQIVND come from the germline V gene (reference sequence). CDR3 DNA, as far as it was read: TGTGCCAGTAGTATAAGGACATATGAAAAG. Protein product: CASSIRTYEK. From start to end, the CDR3 is CASSIRTYEKLFF.

A remark on this clone: The read finishes 3 residues shy of the CDR3 end, and the germline J gene is used to complete it. The chain uses TRBV2 and TRBJ2-1; D not resolved. Germline V lookup: CDR1 SNHLY, CDR2 FYNNEI. V gave up 5 bases and J gave up 1 base, with 9 bases separating them. This CDR3 is 14 amino acids long. CDR3 protein: CASSSDKSYNEQFF. CDR3 DNA, as far as it was read: TGTGCCAGCAGTTCCGACAAATCCTACAATGAG.

A word on this clone: The missing CDR3 end, 3 residues past where the read stops, is filled in from the germline J gene. The chain carries TRBV7-8 and TRBJ1-2; 7 positions agree with TRBD1. The CDR3 length is 14 residues. In germline, CDR1 is SGHVS, CDR2 FQNEAQ. The CDR3 loop is CASSLVPGGRGYTF. Partial CDR3 DNA: TGTGCCAGCAGCTTAGTACCAGGGGGACGGGGC.

With regard to this clone: Read data end 3 residues before the CDR3 end; the end is taken from the germline J gene. The chain uses TRBV5-1 and TRBJ2-2; D is possibly TRBD2 (6 bases). This CDR3 is 15 amino acids long. The ends were cut back, 0 bases at V and 0 bases at J, with 6 bases in the middle. Per germline, CDR1 SGHRS and CDR2 YFSETQ. CDR3 DNA, as far as it was read: TGCGCCAGCAGCTTGGCGGGGGCGAACACCGGGGAG. Residues: CASSLAGANTGE. The CDR3 in its entirety is CASSLAGANTGELFF.

About this clone: The observed sequence ends 3 residues before the CDR3 terminus, with the missing tail filled in from the germline J gene. The rearrangement uses TRBV11-2 and TRBJ1-5; D call uncertain. Germline CDR1 reads SGHAT; CDR2 reads FQNNGV. This CDR3 is 13 amino acids long. Between the trimmed V and J ends, which lost 4 bases and 5 bases, there was a span of 9 bases. CDR3 sequence: CASSSPTDQPQHF. Partial CDR3 DNA: TGTGCCAGCAGCTCCCCCACAGATCAGCCC.

Worth noting for this clone: Read sequence stops 3 residues before the CDR3 end, and the germline J gene provides the missing end. The chain is built from TRBV10-1 and TRBJ2-2; 7 bases are shared with TRBD1. V lost 5 bases to trimming and J lost 5 bases; unmatched junction nucleotides: 2. The CDR3 consists of 13 residues. In germline, CDR1 is WNHNN, CDR2 SYGVQD (reference sequence). The covered CDR3 bases are TGCGCCAGCAGTCGACAGGGTACCGGGGAG. Encoded protein: CASSRQGTGE. The CDR3 as a whole reads CASSRQGTGELFF.

With respect to this clone: The read terminates 3 residues ahead of where the CDR3 ends, so the germline J gene completes it. The chain employs TRBV18 and TRBJ2-7, with 10 positions matching TRBD1. The CDR3 length is 18 residues. J gave up 0 bases and V 3 bases, and 11 bases lay outside the gene matches. Germline lookup yields CDR1 KGHSH and CDR2 LQKENI. CDR3 bases read: TGTGCCAGCTCACCTAGCCCGGACAGGGGGGAGAGCTCCTACGAG. Translation gives CASSPSPDRGESSYE. The full CDR3 protein is CASSPSPDRGESSYEQYF.